The 26 T cell receptor beta chains below all came from one sample that was sequenced in a study of tumor and adjacent non-tumor tissue in lung cancer (dated by TCRdb to the late 2010s). RNA was isolated from bulk, unsorted tissue, and RNA quality was assessed with a NanoDrop ND-1000 and an Agilent 2100. For the normal lung samples, distant non-tumor tissue was collected more than 3 cm away from the tumor edge. The library was generated by multiplex PCR. The run used an Illumina HiSeq 2500. TCRbeta libraries were constructed through three rounds of nested PCR with primers (Table S4) according to protocols adapted from ARM-PCR. TCRdb redid the processing of the public reads, applying fastp at Q25 and MiXCR, and retained in-frame beta chains. Each CDR3 protein gets just one entry, which takes the most common genes and DNA from the rows behind it. In this sample the table shows around 100,000 distinct CDR3 sequences, 65% of which occur a single time. Roughly 20% of the sample is taken by the ten largest.

The source material was distant non-tumor lung tissue. The receptors were sampled from a man aged 25-45 years with non-small cell lung cancer.

Concerning this clonotype itself: A clone one base away is much larger, so this may be a read error. This chain joins TRBV20-1 and TRBJ2-5, with 11 bases lining up with TRBD2. Looked up from germline, CDR1 is DFQATT and CDR2 is SNEGSKA (reference sequence). CDR3 length: 15 amino acids. In DNA, the CDR3 is TGCTGTGCCACTCAGGGACTAGCGGACTCGGAGACCCAGTACTTC. Its translation is CCATQGLADSETQYF.

The sample holds one count of this clonotype. Germline is not matched at one junction end, which may reflect a read error. This rearrangement joins TRBV6-5 to TRBJ1-1; D call uncertain. This CDR3 has 14 amino acids. Germline CDR1 and CDR2: MNHEY and SVGAGI. The CDR3 bases are TGTACCAGCAGTTACACAGACACGAACACTGAAGCTTTCTTT. This encodes CTSSYTDTNTEAFF.

Concerning this clonotype itself: In this CDR3 the conserved last residue, phenylalanine or tryptophan, is missing, so a read error is likely. The genes are TRBV5-1 and TRBJ2-5, with unresolved D. The ends were cut back, 0 bases at V and 0 bases at J, with 0 bases in the middle. Germline CDR1 is SGHRS and CDR2 is YFSETQ. The CDR3 runs 12 residues. CDR3: CASSLDQETQYS. Here the CDR3 DNA reads TGCGCCAGCAGCTTGGACCAAGAGACCCAGTACTCC.

As for this clonotype: A junction end diverges from the germline sequence, so it may reflect a read error. This chain uses TRBV6-6 with TRBJ1-1, with 7 bases aligning to TRBD1. Germline lookup yields CDR1 MNHNY and CDR2 SVGAGI (reference sequence). The CDR3 is 14 amino acids. CDR3 sequence: CPSSYRADRAEAFF. The CDR3 DNA reads TGTCCCAGCAGTTACAGAGCCGACAGGGCTGAAGCTTTCTTT.

By its share, this clonotype is large. The chain combines TRBV4-1 with TRBJ1-5, with a possible D match to TRBD1 (6 bases). This CDR3 region has 15 residues. Deletions cut 0 bases from V and 5 bases from J, with 11 bases between. Germline V gene sequence: CDR1 MGHRA, CDR2 YSYEKL. In DNA, the CDR3 is TGCGCCAGCAGCCAAGAGGGCAGGGGTGATCAGCCCCAGCATTTT. This encodes CASSQEGRGDQPQHF.

The chain combines TRBV11-2 with TRBJ2-7; D gene unclear. V was clipped by 4 bases and J by 6 bases, with 22 bases between them. From germline, CDR1 is SGHAT and CDR2 FQNNGV. The CDR3 has 16 residues. The chain's CDR3 is CASSSPPFSLPREQYF. The CDR3 DNA follows: TGTGCCAGCAGCTCACCCCCCTTTTCCCTACCACGCGAGCAGTACTTC.

On this clonotype: This may come from a read error, since a much larger clone is one base off. CDR3 bases: TGTGCCAGCAGCGGTGGGACAGGGGGAAGCAATGAGCAGTTCTTC. Protein sequence: CASSGGTGGSNEQFF. V and J are TRBV6-2 or TRBV6-3 and TRBJ2-1; 11 bases map to TRBD1. The CDR3 extends over 15 amino acids. V shed 6 bases and J 6 bases; nucleotides not matched to a gene: 7. CDR1 is MNHEY, CDR2 SVGEGT, per germline.

A word on this clonotype: This may arise from a read error, as a much more abundant clone is one base away. The gene calls are TRBV6-5 and TRBJ1-3, with D perhaps matching TRBD1 (6 bases). CDR1 and CDR2 (germline): MNHEY, SVGAGI. V was trimmed by 8 bases and J by 4 bases, leaving 18 bases between them. This CDR3 has 15 amino acids. CDR3 bases: TGTGCCAGCGGTAAGGAACCAGGGGTCGGAAACACCATATATTTT. It translates to CASGKEPGVGNTIYF.

This clonotype has only one observation. Lacking the conserved final phenylalanine or tryptophan, this CDR3 likely reflects a read error. This chain connects TRBV11-2 to TRBJ1-1; D not certain. The CDR3 consists of 14 residues. Germline CDR1 and CDR2: SGHAT and FQNNGV. Written as DNA, the CDR3 is TGTACCAGCAGCGACGACGGAGAGGACACTGAAGCTTTCGTT. It yields the protein CTSSDDGEDTEAFV.

In the case of this clonotype: A junction boundary mismatches the germline segment, possibly from a read error. The chain couples TRBV11-3 to TRBJ2-5; TRBD2 aligns across 8 bases. Germline V gives CDR1 SGHNT, CDR2 YENEEA. The CDR3 is 15 amino acids. The CDR3 sequence: CASSLDTGGQETRYF. In DNA form, the CDR3 reads TGTGCCAGCAGCTTAGACACGGGAGGGCAAGAGACCCGGTACTTC.

Of note for this clonotype: This sequence may be a read error, since a much larger clone differs from it by one base. CDR3 bases: TGTGCCAGAAGTTACTACGGACGAGACACTGAAGCTTTCTTT. It translates to CARSYYGRDTEAFF. The chain recombines TRBV6-6 with TRBJ1-1; D is unclear. CDR1 and CDR2 from the germline V gene are MNHNY and SVGAGI (reference sequence). The CDR3 totals 14 residues.

In its sample, this clonotype was seen a few times. A much more abundant neighbour one base away suggests this may be a read error. This chain uses TRBV10-3 with TRBJ1-1; tentative D call: TRBD1 (5 bases). This CDR3 is 13 amino acids long. Trimming took 8 bases from V and 4 from J, leaving 14 bases between them. Germline loops: CDR1 ENHRY, CDR2 SYGVKD. The CDR3 reads CAIGTGLGTEAFF. The CDR3 DNA sequence: TGTGCCATCGGGACGGGGCTTGGCACTGAAGCTTTCTTT.

A note on this clonotype: One end of the junction fails to match germline, which may point to a read error. The chain carries TRBV6-1 and TRBJ1-5, with TRBD1 matching over 8 bases. The CDR3 is 14 residues long. The germline V gene encodes CDR1 MNHNS and CDR2 SASEGT. DNA of the CDR3: TGTGCCCGCAGGACAGGGAGTGTAGGGCAGCCCCAGCATTTT. Protein sequence: CARRTGSVGQPQHF.

This clonotype showed up just once. The junction and the germline gene differ at one end; a read error may be behind it. The chain carries TRBV29-1 and TRBJ1-2, with D tentatively TRBD1 (6 bases). In germline, CDR1 is SQVTM, CDR2 ANQGSEA. This CDR3 is built from 15 residues. CDR3 protein: CNVDVAGAILRDYTF. Written as DNA, the CDR3 is TGCAACGTTGATGTGGCAGGGGCGATCCTGCGAGACTACACCTTC. The entire variable domain, with the rest obtained from reference TRBV29-1 and TRBJ1-2, is as follows: SAVISQKPSRDICQRGTSLTIQCQVDSQVTMMFWYRQQPGQSLTLIATANQGSEATYESGFVIDKFPISRPNLTFSTLTVSNMSPEDSSIYLCNVDVAGAILRDYTFGSGTRLTVV.

Comment on this clonotype: One end of the junction does not line up with germline, which may come from a read error. The chain has TRBV4-1 and TRBJ1-1; TRBD1 agrees at 7 bases. The germline V gene encodes CDR1 MGHRA and CDR2 YSYEKL. This CDR3 contains 14 residues. The DNA of the CDR3 is TGCGCCAGCAGCCGGTCGGGACAGAGCACTGAAGTTTTCTTT. It is translated as CASSRSGQSTEVFF.

DNA for the CDR3: TGTGCCAGTGGGACGGCGAACACCGGGGAGCTGTTTTTT. It encodes CASGTANTGELFF. The J gene is TRBJ2-2, the V gene TRBV19, with D possibly being TRBD1 or TRBD2 (5 bases each). Trimming took 8 bases from V and 0 from J, leaving 7 bases between them. The CDR3 length is 13 residues. Germline assignment: CDR1 LNHDA and CDR2 SQIVND (reference sequence).

About this clonotype itself: A read error may account for a junction end that differs from germline. This chain uses TRBV29-1 with TRBJ1-1; D not resolved. The germline V gene has CDR1 SQVTM and CDR2 ANQGSEA. There are 12 residues in the CDR3. The CDR3 bases are TGCAGCGTTACTCACAGTAACATTGAAGCTATCTTT. Amino acids: CSVTHSNIEAIF.

Note on this clonotype: The junction shows a germline mismatch at one end, possibly a read error. The chain uses TRBV10-3 and TRBJ2-7; D remains unclear. Germline-derived CDR1 and CDR2 are ENHRY and SYGVKD. The CDR3 is made up of 14 amino acids. The CDR3 here is CAIRSVTESYEQHF. In DNA form, the CDR3 reads TGTGCCATTAGATCCGTGACTGAGTCCTACGAGCAGCACTTC.

Regarding this clonotype: At one end the junction does not follow the germline gene, possibly because of a read error. The chain uses TRBV12-3 or TRBV12-4 and TRBJ1-1, with unresolved D. This CDR3 has 15 amino acids. The CDR3 sequence: CARSLIITGGTEAFF. CDR3 sequence (DNA): TGTGCCAGGAGTTTAATAATAACGGGAGGTACTGAAGCTTTCTTT.

This chain connects TRBV10-2 to TRBJ1-2; D is uncertain. The germline V gene has CDR1 WSHSY and CDR2 SAAADI. The CDR3 runs 11 residues. V was clipped by 3 bases and J by 11 bases, with 10 bases between them. CDR3 sequence (DNA): TGCGCCAGCAGTGACGTTTCTGGGTACACCTTC. Its protein is CASSDVSGYTF.

Comment on this clonotype: This may stem from a read error, because a much larger clone lies one nucleotide away. CDR3 region: CVSSFRGSRTREQFF. The CDR3 DNA is TGTGTCAGCAGTTTTCGCGGGAGCCGGACGAGGGAGCAGTTCTTC. The rearrangement joins TRBV28 to TRBJ2-1; 7 bases are a match to TRBD2. Germline CDR1 and CDR2: MDHEN and SYDVKM. The CDR3 contains 15 residues.

Concerning this clonotype itself: As the CDR3 is not closed by the conserved phenylalanine or tryptophan, this likely results from a read error. The rearrangement links TRBV29-1 to TRBJ1-2; D may be TRBD1 (5 bases). The CDR3 contains 11 residues. The ends were cut back, 6 bases at V and 10 bases at J, with 15 bases in the middle. Germline CDR1 is SQVTM and CDR2 is ANQGSEA. The CDR3 nucleotides are TGCAGCGTAATAGGGGAGTCAGACTACACCTTA. It encodes CSVIGESDYTL.

With regard to this clonotype: Germline and junction disagree at one end, which may indicate a read error. V usage is TRBV12-3 or TRBV12-4 and J usage is TRBJ2-2; D is possibly TRBD1 or TRBD2 (6 bases each). The CDR3 consists of 17 residues. CDR3 region: CASSSGKAGAFTGGLFF. The CDR3 DNA is TGTGCCAGCAGTTCAGGAAAGGCAGGGGCTTTTACCGGGGGGCTGTTTTTT.

This clonotype was detected a few times. A much larger clone differs from this one at a single base, so this may be a read error. The J gene is TRBJ1-5, the V gene TRBV13, with D perhaps TRBD1 (5 bases). Germline V gene data show CDR1 as PRHDT and CDR2 as FYEKMQ (reference sequence). The CDR3 spans 15 residues. Here the CDR3 reads CASSLSTGGHQHQHF. DNA of the CDR3: TGTGCCAGCAGCTTATCCACAGGAGGTCATCAGCACCAGCATTTT.

The chain joins TRBV10-3 to TRBJ1-5; D gene unclear. This CDR3 spans 13 amino acids. V was clipped by 3 bases and J by 7 bases, with 10 bases between them. CDR1 and CDR2 (germline): ENHRY, SYGVKD. DNA of the CDR3: TGTGCCATCAGTGACACGGGGAACCAGCCCCAGCATTTT. Its translation is CAISDTGNQPQHF.

This clonotype was picked up one time. A read error may account for a junction end that differs from germline. The V and J genes are TRBV20-1 and TRBJ2-2; D may be TRBD1 or TRBD2 (6 bases each). The CDR3 spans 13 residues. The V gene's germline CDR1 is DFQATT and CDR2 SNEGSKA (reference sequence). CDR3 protein: CSANPGGTGELFF. The DNA for the CDR3 is TGCAGTGCAAATCCCGGGGGCACCGGGGAACTGTTTTTT.